The entry that follows covers one T cell receptor beta chain sequence. Its matching antigen is unknown. The treatment was: approximately 9-day PBMC culture with coronavirus spike peptide pools or control peptides (ViraFEST assay). Trimming stripped 7 bases from V and 0 bases from J, with 12 bases between. The V gene's germline CDR1 is SNHLY and CDR2 FYNNEI. The CDR3 runs 14 residues. With the Oncomine TCR Beta short-read assay, DNA from cultured CD4+ T cells was sequenced. Via MiXCR, TCRdb re-called the PCR reads, giving one row per CDR3 protein. The sample yields under 20,000 distinct CDR3 sequences, roughly half seen once. These data come from a study of vaccination and CD4 T cells after COVID-19. Study at large: Convalescent individuals numbered four females and six males, two being Hispanic.

This receptor was obtained from a human donor who had recovered from COVID-19. The rearrangement links TRBV2 to TRBJ1-2; no firm D call. The material sequenced was CD4+ T cells from blood, cultured in vitro. In DNA form, the CDR3 reads TGTGCCAGCATCCAGGATCTTACTAACTATGGCTACACCTTC. Translated, it gives CASIQDLTNYGYTF.